This T cell receptor beta chain is drawn from a study of blood T cell repertoires in COVID-19. The length of the CDR3 is 14 residues. After removal of 10 bases from V and 0 bases from J, the junction contained 4 bases not matched to a gene. Germline V gives CDR1 ENHRY, CDR2 SYGVKD. Measured with immunoSEQ multiplex PCR; TCRdb has only the in-frame clones, and not every one. The sample shows 99,000 or so clones, around 90% of them seen only once. The chain employs TRBV10-3 and TRBJ2-3, with 10 bases lining up with TRBD2. Sequencing was carried out using peripheral blood. The origin of this receptor is a human donor in a cohort sampled during active COVID-19. The CDR3 protein is CATRAGGSTDTQYF. The CDR3, as DNA: TGTGCCACAAGAGCGGGAGGGAGCACAGATACGCAGTATTTT.